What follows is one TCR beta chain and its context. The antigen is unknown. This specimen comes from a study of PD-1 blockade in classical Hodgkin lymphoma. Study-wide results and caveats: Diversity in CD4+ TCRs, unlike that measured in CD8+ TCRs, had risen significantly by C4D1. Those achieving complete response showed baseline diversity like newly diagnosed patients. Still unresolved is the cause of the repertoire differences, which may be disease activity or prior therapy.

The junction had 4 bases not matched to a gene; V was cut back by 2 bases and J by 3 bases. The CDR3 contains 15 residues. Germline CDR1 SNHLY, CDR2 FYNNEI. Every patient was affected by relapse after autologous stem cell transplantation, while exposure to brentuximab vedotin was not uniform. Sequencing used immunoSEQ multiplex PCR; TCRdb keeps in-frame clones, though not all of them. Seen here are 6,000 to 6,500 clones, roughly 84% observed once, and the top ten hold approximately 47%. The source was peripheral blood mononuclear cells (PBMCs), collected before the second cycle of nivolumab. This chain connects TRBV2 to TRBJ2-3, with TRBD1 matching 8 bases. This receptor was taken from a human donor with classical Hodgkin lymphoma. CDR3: CASSERQGATDTQYF. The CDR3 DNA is TGTGCCAGCAGTGAAAGGCAGGGGGCGACAGATACGCAGTATTTT.